A single sample gave rise to the 32 T cell receptor beta chains below, sequenced in a study of lymphopenia after photon versus proton radiotherapy (dated by TCRdb to between 2019 and 2020). Library preparation used the immunoSEQ multiplex PCR assay. TCRdb took over this immuneACCESS table, retaining in-frame rearrangements with V and J assigned. Such tables are incomplete; in checked studies, under half of the missing clones stem from an unresolved V gene, and the remainder is unexplained. Across this sample there are approximately 160,000 clones, with about 88% seen only once. The ten largest clones take up about 4.4% of the sample. The specimen comprised peripheral blood, sampled from a patient treated with photon-based radiotherapy. The source of these receptors is a man aged 50 to 59 with gastric cancer.

The rearrangement uses TRBV6-5 and TRBJ2-2, with unresolved D. Germline V lookup: CDR1 MNHEY, CDR2 SVGAGI. The CDR3 runs to 14 residues. V was trimmed by 2 bases and J by 7 bases, leaving 11 bases between them. CDR3 DNA sequence: TGTGCCAGCAGTTACGGCGACCGAATCGGGGAGCTGTTTTTT. This encodes CASSYGDRIGELFF.

The rearrangement joins TRBV27 to TRBJ2-7; possibly TRBD2 for D (5 bases). Germline V gene lookup returns CDR1 MNHEY and CDR2 SMNVEV (reference sequence). The CDR3 is made up of 13 amino acids. V lost 0 bases, J lost 7 bases, and 10 bases lay in between. The CDR3 DNA sequence: TGTGCCAGCAGTTTATCGGGCCTAGCAGAGCAGTACTTC. This sequence encodes CASSLSGLAEQYF.

The chain recombines TRBV7-2 with TRBJ2-7; 8 bases map to TRBD1. CDR1 and CDR2 from the germline V gene are SGHTA and FQGNSA. The length of the CDR3 is 14 residues. The V and J ends lost 4 bases and 5 bases, in that order; junction bases with no gene match: 7. CDR3: CASSYRTGSNEQYF. The CDR3 DNA sequence: TGTGCCAGCAGCTACCGGACAGGGTCCAACGAGCAGTACTTC.

This chain links TRBV27 with TRBJ2-7; TRBD2 matches at 7 bases. The CDR3 covers 15 residues. Trimming cost V 4 bases and J 3 bases; bases outside gene matches: 9. Germline values: CDR1 MNHEY, CDR2 SMNVEV (reference sequence). The CDR3 sequence: CASSSWRERGYEQYF. In DNA form, the CDR3 reads TGTGCCAGCAGTTCCTGGCGGGAGAGGGGCTACGAGCAGTACTTC.

V is TRBV19 and J is TRBJ2-3; D is tentatively TRBD1 or TRBD2 (5 bases each). Trimming took off 3 bases at V and 3 bases at J, with 13 bases between the two ends. The CDR3 runs to 15 residues. Germline CDR1 is LNHDA and CDR2 is SQIVND (reference sequence). The CDR3 DNA is TGTGCCAGTAGTATTGGGACCCTAGGAACAGATACGCAGTATTTT. This gives the protein CASSIGTLGTDTQYF.

The rearrangement links TRBV23-1 to TRBJ1-2; D is unclear. Being an ORF, TRBV23-1 has a function that is uncertain. Trimming cost V 2 bases and J 2 bases, with 12 bases left between them. The CDR3 is 15 amino acids. CDR3: CASSQRFYENYGYTF. The CDR3 DNA reads TGCGCCAGCAGTCAACGGTTCTACGAGAACTATGGCTACACCTTC.

This clone was counted once. This rearrangement joins TRBV19 to TRBJ2-6, with D unclear. CDR1 is LNHDA, CDR2 SQIVND, per germline (reference sequence). The CDR3 spans 14 residues. Trimming stripped 4 bases from V and 2 bases from J, with 6 bases between. The CDR3 nucleotides are TGTGCCAGTAGTACAGAAGCTGGGGCCAACGTCCTGACTTTC. This codes for CASSTEAGANVLTF. Supplemented by reference TRBV19 and TRBJ2-6, the full variable domain reads DGGITQSPKYLFRKEGQNVTLSCEQNLNHDAMYWYRQDPGQGLRLIYYSQIVNDFQKGDIAEGYSVSREKKESFPLTVTSAQKNPTAFYLCASSTEAGANVLTFGAGSRLTVL.

The V gene is TRBV7-9, the J gene TRBJ2-4; 8 bases are a match to TRBD2. After removal of 5 bases from V and 8 bases from J, the junction contained 8 bases not matched to a gene. This CDR3 contains 14 residues. Looked up from germline, CDR1 is SEHNR and CDR2 is FQNEAQ (reference sequence). The CDR3 reads CASSDLAGMDIQYF. CDR3 nucleotides: TGTGCCAGCAGCGACCTAGCGGGTATGGACATTCAGTACTTC.

The chain has TRBV7-9 and TRBJ2-7, with D perhaps matching TRBD1 (5 bases). Looked up from germline, CDR1 is SEHNR and CDR2 is FQNEAQ (reference sequence). Trimming took 3 bases from V and 1 from J, leaving 7 bases between them. The CDR3 extends over 13 amino acids. CDR3 sequence (DNA): TGTGCCAGCAGCTTCCCAGGGTCCTACGAGCAGTACTTC. Its protein product is CASSFPGSYEQYF.

The chain couples TRBV6-1 to TRBJ2-1; D ambiguous. Germline lookup yields CDR1 MNHNS and CDR2 SASEGT. The V end lost 1 base, the J end lost 6 bases, and 7 bases lay between the germline ends. CDR3 size: 13 residues. This CDR3 reads CASSEVRTNEQFF. The CDR3 region has the DNA TGTGCCAGCAGTGAAGTCAGAACCAATGAGCAGTTCTTC.

The chain recombines TRBV5-4 with TRBJ1-1; 10 positions agree with TRBD1. The CDR3 runs 13 residues. The trim removed 0 bases at V and 10 bases at J, leaving 3 bases unmatched. CDR1 and CDR2 (germline): SGHNT, YYREEE (reference sequence). The CDR3, as DNA: TGTGCCAGCAGCTTGGATGACAGGGGGCGAGCTTTCTTT. It yields the protein CASSLDDRGRAFF. Supplemented by reference TRBV5-4 and TRBJ1-1, the full variable domain reads ETGVTQSPTHLIKTRGQQVTLRCSSQSGHNTVSWYQQALGQGPQFIFQYYREEENGRGNFPPRFSGLQFPNYSSELNVNALELDDSALYLCASSLDDRGRAFFGQGTRLTVV.

The chain couples TRBV18 to TRBJ2-7; TRBD1 agrees at 7 bases. V was pared by 0 bases and J by 12 bases, with 8 bases of the junction left unmatched. Germline CDR1 KGHSH, CDR2 LQKENI. The CDR3 is 13 amino acids. CDR3: CASSPPDRFERYF. Here the CDR3 DNA reads TGTGCCAGCTCACCACCGGACAGGTTTGAAAGGTACTTC.

This chain joins TRBV9 and TRBJ2-3; 13 bases fit TRBD2. The germline V gene encodes CDR1 SGDLS and CDR2 YYNGEE. The CDR3 consists of 18 residues. With V trimmed by 2 bases and J by 4 bases, 10 bases remained unmatched. CDR3 in amino acids: CASSVPLGTSGTPDTQYF. CDR3 sequence (DNA): TGTGCCAGCAGCGTCCCCTTGGGGACTAGCGGGACGCCAGATACGCAGTATTTT.

This chain joins TRBV27 and TRBJ2-5; 8 nucleotides align to TRBD1. The germline V gene encodes CDR1 MNHEY and CDR2 SMNVEV (reference sequence). The CDR3 runs to 15 residues. Germline trimming cut 8 bases from V and 3 bases from J; bases unmatched to any gene: 11. CDR3 DNA: TGTGCCAGCCGACCAACGGGACAGGCGAAAGAGACCCAGTACTTC. Protein product: CASRPTGQAKETQYF.

This chain links TRBV6-6 with TRBJ2-1, with 7 positions matching TRBD1. Trimming removed 6 bases from V and 6 bases from J; junction bases left unmatched: 5. The length of the CDR3 is 13 residues. Germline V gene sequence: CDR1 MNHNY, CDR2 SVGAGI (reference sequence). CDR3 sequence reads: CASRNRDSNEQFF. The CDR3 DNA reads as TGTGCCAGCAGGAACCGGGACAGCAATGAGCAGTTCTTC.

This clone was observed once. The chain uses TRBV14 and TRBJ1-1; the D gene is possibly TRBD1 (5 bases). The CDR3 has 14 residues. Germline loops: CDR1 SGHDN, CDR2 FVKESK. Trimming removed 4 bases at V and 3 bases at J, with 12 bases between. The CDR3 reads CASSRRDSHTEAFF. CDR3 nucleotides: TGTGCCAGCAGCCGACGGGACTCGCACACTGAAGCTTTCTTT.

V and J are TRBV19 and TRBJ2-1, with 7 positions matching TRBD2. Trimming cost V 3 bases and J 7 bases; bases outside gene matches: 18. The CDR3 extends over 18 amino acids. Germline V gene lookup returns CDR1 LNHDA and CDR2 SQIVND (reference sequence). The chain's CDR3 is CASSIGVSASGPGNEQFF. Written as DNA, the CDR3 is TGTGCCAGTAGTATCGGGGTTTCAGCTAGCGGCCCTGGGAATGAGCAGTTCTTC.

This chain uses TRBV7-6 with TRBJ1-5; possible D gene TRBD1, 5 bases. The CDR3 loop spans 16 amino acids. The V end lost 1 base, the J end lost 13 bases, and 23 bases lay between the germline ends. Per germline, CDR1 SGHVS and CDR2 FNYEAQ. CDR3 region: CASSLVGDQPAGLQHF. The CDR3, as DNA: TGTGCCAGCAGCTTAGTTGGGGACCAGCCGGCGGGACTACAGCATTTT.

The chain carries TRBV11-3 and TRBJ2-5; D is uncertain. CDR1 and CDR2 (germline): SGHNT, YENEEA. The CDR3 covers 13 residues. With 1 base removed from V and 4 bases from J, the gap between germline ends came to 7 bases. DNA of the CDR3: TGTGCCAGCAGCTTAGGAACGGGAGAGACCCAGTACTTC. This sequence encodes CASSLGTGETQYF.

The V gene is TRBV5-1, the J gene TRBJ2-1; 11 bases align to TRBD2. CDR1 is SGHRS and CDR2 is YFSETQ in the germline V gene. The CDR3 consists of 18 residues. The V gene end was trimmed by 4 bases and the J gene end by 0 bases; junction bases not matched to a gene: 9. The CDR3 here is CASSSSGRALGSYNEQFF. The CDR3 DNA is TGCGCCAGCAGCAGTAGCGGGAGGGCCCTGGGCTCCTACAATGAGCAGTTCTTC.

The chain couples TRBV13 to TRBJ2-2; D remains ambiguous. This CDR3 is 13 amino acids long. Trimming took 1 base from V and 9 from J, leaving 9 bases between them. Germline values: CDR1 PRHDT, CDR2 FYEKMQ (reference sequence). The CDR3 is CASSLEPSRELFF. As DNA, the CDR3 is TGTGCCAGCAGCTTAGAGCCCTCACGGGAGCTGTTTTTT.

V usage is TRBV4-3 and J usage is TRBJ2-3; D is tentatively TRBD1 or TRBD2 (6 bases each). Germline V gene data show CDR1 as LGHNA and CDR2 as YSLEER. This CDR3 comprises 16 residues. Deletions cut 0 bases from V and 3 bases from J, with 13 bases between. CDR3 loop: CASSQDTGARTDTQYF. CDR3 in DNA: TGCGCCAGCAGCCAAGATACGGGGGCTCGGACAGATACGCAGTATTTT.

The rearrangement links TRBV10-2 to TRBJ2-1; no clear D gene. The CDR3 has 11 residues. Trimming left V 3 bases short and J 9 bases short, with 6 bases between. Germline-derived CDR1 and CDR2 are WSHSY and SAAADI. CDR3 nucleotide sequence: TGCGCCAGCAGTGAAGGGTTTGAGCAGTTCTTC. Encoded protein: CASSEGFEQFF.

This clone came up once. The chain couples TRBV9 to TRBJ1-2; D perhaps matches TRBD1 (5 bases). V gave up 0 bases and J gave up 3 bases, with 9 bases separating them. Germline CDR1 and CDR2: SGDLS and YYNGEE. CDR3 length equals 14 residues. CDR3 amino acids: CASSVGMGDYGYTF. Here the CDR3 DNA reads TGTGCCAGCAGCGTAGGTATGGGGGACTATGGCTACACCTTC. Full variable domain (rest looked up from reference TRBV9 and TRBJ1-2): DSGVTQTPKHLITATGQRVTLRCSPRSGDLSVYWYQQSLDQGLQFLIQYYNGEERAKGNILERFSAQQFPDLHSELNLSSLELGDSALYFCASSVGMGDYGYTFGSGTRLTVV.

This clone was observed once. This chain joins TRBV6-1 and TRBJ1-5; 9 bases fit TRBD1. CDR3 length equals 15 residues. V lost 2 bases and J lost 5; bases outside the gene matches: 4. Germline CDR1 and CDR2: MNHNS and SASEGT. The CDR3 region is CASSERDRVDQPQHF. The DNA for the CDR3 is TGTGCCAGCAGTGAAAGGGACAGGGTTGATCAGCCCCAGCATTTT.

The chain combines TRBV6-1 with TRBJ1-2, with unresolved D. Trimming shortened V by 2 bases and J by 8 bases, and 9 bases separated the two germline ends. Germline V CDR1 and CDR2: MNHNS, SASEGT. CDR3 length equals 12 residues. CDR3 bases: TGTGCCAGCAGTGAACAGCCCCGGGGCTACACCTTC. Translation gives CASSEQPRGYTF.

This rearrangement joins TRBV4-2 to TRBJ2-2, with D unclear. The CDR3 loop spans 15 amino acids. The ends were cut back, 0 bases at V and 2 bases at J, with 7 bases in the middle. Germline assignment: CDR1 LGHNA and CDR2 YNFKEQ. CDR3 nucleotide sequence: TGTGCCAGCAGCCAAGAAGTTCAAAACACCGGGGAGCTGTTTTTT. Encoded protein: CASSQEVQNTGELFF.

The chain couples TRBV10-3 to TRBJ2-7; TRBD2 matches at 14 bases. Germline CDR1 reads ENHRY; CDR2 reads SYGVKD. Unmatched junction bases numbered 3, after V lost 0 bases and J lost 5 bases. The CDR3 has 16 amino acids. CDR3 DNA: TGTGCCATCAGTGAGTCGAGGGGACTAGCGGGAGACGAGCAGTACTTC. This gives the protein CAISESRGLAGDEQYF.

The gene calls are TRBV7-3 and TRBJ1-1; D gene unclear. Trimming removed 0 bases from V and 1 base from J, with 12 bases in between. This CDR3 contains 16 residues. In germline, CDR1 is SGHTA, CDR2 FQGTGA. Here the CDR3 DNA reads TGTGCCAGCAGCTTAACCCCAGCGGGCGGGAACACTGAAGCTTTCTTT. Translation gives CASSLTPAGGNTEAFF. The full variable domain, completed using reference TRBV7-3 and TRBJ1-1, is GAGVSQTPSNKVTEKGKYVELRCDPISGHTALYWYRQSLGQGPEFLIYFQGTGAADDSGLPNDRFFAVRPEGSVSTLKIQRTERGDSAVYLCASSLTPAGGNTEAFFGQGTRLTVV.

This clone was seen once. CDR3 sequence: CASTGDHEQYF. CDR3 nucleotide sequence: TGTGCCAGTACAGGGGACCACGAGCAGTACTTC. This chain joins TRBV19 and TRBJ2-7, with D possibly TRBD1 on 6 matching bases. Germline values: CDR1 LNHDA, CDR2 SQIVND (reference sequence). V was cut by 7 bases and J by 5 bases, with 9 bases left in between. There are 11 residues in the CDR3.

CDR3 coding DNA: TGTGCCAGCAGCGTAGGAAAGGGCTCCTACAATGAGCAGTTCTTC. Translating it yields CASSVGKGSYNEQFF. V is TRBV9 and J is TRBJ2-1; no definite D call. V shed 0 bases and J shed 0 bases, with 7 bases lying between them. The CDR3 runs to 15 residues. The germline gives CDR1 SGDLS, CDR2 YYNGEE.

The chain employs TRBV15 and TRBJ2-1; no definite D call. There are 16 residues in the CDR3. CDR1 and CDR2 (germline): LNHNV, YYDKDF (reference sequence). Trimming cost V 0 bases and J 2 bases, with 11 bases left between them. CDR3 sequence (DNA): TGTGCCACCAGCAGAGATAAGAAAAGAGCCTACAATGAGCAGTTCTTC. Translated: CATSRDKKRAYNEQFF.